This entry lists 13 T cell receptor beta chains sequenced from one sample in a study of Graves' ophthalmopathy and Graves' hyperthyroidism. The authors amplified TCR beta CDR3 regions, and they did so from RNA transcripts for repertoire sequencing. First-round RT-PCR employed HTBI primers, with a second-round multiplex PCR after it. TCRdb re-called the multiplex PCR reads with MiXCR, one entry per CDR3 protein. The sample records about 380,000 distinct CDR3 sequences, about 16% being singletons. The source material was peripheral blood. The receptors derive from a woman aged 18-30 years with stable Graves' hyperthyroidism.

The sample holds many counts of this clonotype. The CDR3 loop reads CASSELRVTYEAFF. Here the CDR3 DNA reads TGTGCCAGCAGTGAATTAAGGGTGACCTATGAAGCTTTCTTT. This sequence joins TRBV6-1 and TRBJ1-1; D remains ambiguous. Germline lookup yields CDR1 MNHNS and CDR2 SASEGT. V dropped 2 bases and J dropped 7 bases, with 14 bases sitting between them. The CDR3 is 14 residues long.

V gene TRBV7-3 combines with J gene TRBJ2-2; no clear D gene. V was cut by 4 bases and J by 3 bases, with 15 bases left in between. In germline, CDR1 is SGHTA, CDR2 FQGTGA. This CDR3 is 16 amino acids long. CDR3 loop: CASSSTVVGDTGELFF. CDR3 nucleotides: TGTGCCAGCAGCTCTACCGTGGTTGGGGACACCGGGGAGCTGTTTTTT.

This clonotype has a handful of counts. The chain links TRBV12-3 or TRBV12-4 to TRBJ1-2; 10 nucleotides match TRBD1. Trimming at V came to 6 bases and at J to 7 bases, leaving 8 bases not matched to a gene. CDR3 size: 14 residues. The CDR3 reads CASSPGTGDFGYTF. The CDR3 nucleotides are TGTGCCAGCAGCCCCGGGACAGGGGATTTTGGCTACACCTTC.

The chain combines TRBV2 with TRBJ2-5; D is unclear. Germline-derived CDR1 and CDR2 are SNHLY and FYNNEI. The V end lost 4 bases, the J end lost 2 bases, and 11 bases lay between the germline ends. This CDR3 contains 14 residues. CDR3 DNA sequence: TGTGCCAGCAGTGCTGGGGTTGAACAAGAGACCCAGTACTTC. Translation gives CASSAGVEQETQYF.

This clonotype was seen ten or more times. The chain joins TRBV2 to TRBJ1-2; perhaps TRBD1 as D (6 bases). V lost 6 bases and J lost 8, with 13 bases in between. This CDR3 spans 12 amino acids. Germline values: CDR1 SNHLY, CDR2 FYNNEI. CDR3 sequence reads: CASRGASWGYTF. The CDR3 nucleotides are TGTGCCAGCAGGGGGGCCTCCTGGGGCTACACCTTC.

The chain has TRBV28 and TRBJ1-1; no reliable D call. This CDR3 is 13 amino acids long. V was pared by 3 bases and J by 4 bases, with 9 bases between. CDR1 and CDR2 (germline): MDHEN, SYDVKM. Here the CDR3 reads CASSFPVSTEAFF. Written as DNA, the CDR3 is TGTGCCAGCAGTTTCCCCGTCTCCACTGAAGCTTTCTTT.

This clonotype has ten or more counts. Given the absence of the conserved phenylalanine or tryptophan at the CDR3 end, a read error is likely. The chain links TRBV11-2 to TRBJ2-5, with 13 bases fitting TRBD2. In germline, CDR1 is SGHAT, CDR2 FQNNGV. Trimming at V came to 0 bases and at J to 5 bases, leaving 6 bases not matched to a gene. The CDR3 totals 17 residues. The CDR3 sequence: CASSLEELAGGRETQYS. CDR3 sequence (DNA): TGTGCCAGCAGCTTAGAGGAACTAGCGGGGGGGCGCGAGACCCAGTACTCC.

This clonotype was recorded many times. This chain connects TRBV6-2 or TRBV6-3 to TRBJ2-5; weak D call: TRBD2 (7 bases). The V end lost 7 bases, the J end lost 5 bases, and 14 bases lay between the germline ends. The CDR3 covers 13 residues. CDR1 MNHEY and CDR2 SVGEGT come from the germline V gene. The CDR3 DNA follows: TGTGCCAGCAAGCGGGACACTGGGGAGACCCAGTACTTC. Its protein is CASKRDTGETQYF.

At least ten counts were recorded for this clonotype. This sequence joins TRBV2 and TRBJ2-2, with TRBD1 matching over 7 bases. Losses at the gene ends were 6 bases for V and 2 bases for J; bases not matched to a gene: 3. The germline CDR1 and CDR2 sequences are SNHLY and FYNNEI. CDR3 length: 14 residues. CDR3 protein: CASRGDRNTGELFF. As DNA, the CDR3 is TGTGCCAGCAGGGGGGACAGAAACACCGGGGAGCTGTTTTTT.

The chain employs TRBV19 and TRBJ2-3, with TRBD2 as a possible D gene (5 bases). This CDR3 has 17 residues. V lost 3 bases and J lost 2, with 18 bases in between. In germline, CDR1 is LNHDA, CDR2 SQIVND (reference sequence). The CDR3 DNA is TGTGCCAGTAGTATCGATCCGCCGGGATTGTTCACAGATACGCAGTATTTT. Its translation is CASSIDPPGLFTDTQYF.

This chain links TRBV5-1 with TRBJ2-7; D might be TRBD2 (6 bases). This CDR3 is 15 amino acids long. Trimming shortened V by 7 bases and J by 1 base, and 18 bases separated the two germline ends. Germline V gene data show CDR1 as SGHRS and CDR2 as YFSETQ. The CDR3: CASGEGAGGSYEQYF. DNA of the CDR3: TGCGCCAGCGGCGAGGGAGCGGGCGGATCCTACGAGCAGTACTTC.

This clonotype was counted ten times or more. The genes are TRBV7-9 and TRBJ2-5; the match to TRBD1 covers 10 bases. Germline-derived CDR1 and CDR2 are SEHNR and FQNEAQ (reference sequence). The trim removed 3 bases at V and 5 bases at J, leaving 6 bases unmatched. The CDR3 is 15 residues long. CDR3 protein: CASSLGTGVLETQYF. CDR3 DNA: TGTGCCAGCAGCTTGGGGACAGGGGTTCTGGAGACCCAGTACTTC.

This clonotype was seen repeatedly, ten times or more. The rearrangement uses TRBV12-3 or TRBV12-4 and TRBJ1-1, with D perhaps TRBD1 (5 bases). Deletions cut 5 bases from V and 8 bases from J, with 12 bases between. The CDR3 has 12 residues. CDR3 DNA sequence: TGTGCCAGCAGTACGGGACCTCAAGAAGCTTTCTTT. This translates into CASSTGPQEAFF.